This T cell receptor (beta chain) originates from a study of blood T cell repertoires in COVID-19. The overall study: T cells, B-cell-depleted T cells, or PBMCs provided the cDNA or gDNA that served as material.

Donors of Cohort 3 who recovered were those that had two negative PCRs, clearance, or symptom resolution. Authors' analysis steps: Estimation of nucleated cell counts relied on the amplification of reference gene primers. Sequencing was performed with immunoSEQ multiplex PCR; in TCRdb, only in-frame clones are kept and a portion is missing. That table supplies the V and J calls and clone size; D and trimming were determined from the DNA. The sample lists more than 400,000 clones, roughly 87% occurring once. After removal of 1 base from V and 0 bases from J, the junction contained 4 bases not matched to a gene. This CDR3 has 19 residues. Germline V gene data show CDR1 as SGHDN and CDR2 as FVKESK.

The origin of this receptor is a woman aged 18-35 years who had recovered from COVID-19. The chain combines TRBV14 with TRBJ1-6, with 12 bases matching TRBD1. Material for sequencing was PBMCs or T cells enriched from blood (not recorded which). The CDR3 sequence: CASSQGGTGGSSYNSPLHF. The CDR3 nucleotides read TGTGCCAGCAGCCAAGGGGGGACAGGGGGCAGCTCCTATAATTCACCCCTCCACTTT.